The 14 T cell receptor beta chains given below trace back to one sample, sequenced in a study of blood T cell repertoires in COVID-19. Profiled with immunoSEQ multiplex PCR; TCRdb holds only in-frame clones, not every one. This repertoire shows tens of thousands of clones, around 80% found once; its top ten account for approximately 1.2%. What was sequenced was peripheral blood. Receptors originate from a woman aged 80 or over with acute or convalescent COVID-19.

This CDR3 is CASSARGDSTEAFF. CDR3 nucleotide sequence: TGTGCCAGCAGCGCCAGGGGTGATAGCACTGAAGCTTTCTTT. The V call is TRBV9, the J call TRBJ1-1; possible D gene TRBD1, 6 bases. This CDR3 contains 14 residues. Trimming shortened V by 3 bases and J by 4 bases, and 13 bases separated the two germline ends. Per germline, CDR1 SGDLS and CDR2 YYNGEE. The full variable domain, completed using reference TRBV9 and TRBJ1-1, is DSGVTQTPKHLITATGQRVTLRCSPRSGDLSVYWYQQSLDQGLQFLIQYYNGEERAKGNILERFSAQQFPDLHSELNLSSLELGDSALYFCASSARGDSTEAFFGQGTRLTVV.

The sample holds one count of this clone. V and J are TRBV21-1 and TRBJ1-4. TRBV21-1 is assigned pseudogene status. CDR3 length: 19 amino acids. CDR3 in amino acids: CASSNRDSRGGPTNEKLFF. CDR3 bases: TGTGCCAGCAGCAACCGGGACTCCAGAGGCGGCCCAACTAATGAAAAACTGTTTTTT.

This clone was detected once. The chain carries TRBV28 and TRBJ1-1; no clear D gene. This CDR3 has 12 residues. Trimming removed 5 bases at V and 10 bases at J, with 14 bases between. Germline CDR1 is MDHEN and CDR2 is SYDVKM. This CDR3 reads CASSQSNKRAFF. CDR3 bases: TGTGCCAGCAGTCAATCCAACAAGCGAGCTTTCTTT.

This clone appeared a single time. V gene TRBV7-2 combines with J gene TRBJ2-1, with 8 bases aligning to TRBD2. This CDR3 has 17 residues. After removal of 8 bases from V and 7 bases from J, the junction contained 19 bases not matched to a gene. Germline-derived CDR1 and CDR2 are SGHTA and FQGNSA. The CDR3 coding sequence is TGTGCCAGCGCCCGGGCGCCAGCGGGGGTTCCGGGGAATGAGCAGTTCTTC. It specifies CASARAPAGVPGNEQFF.

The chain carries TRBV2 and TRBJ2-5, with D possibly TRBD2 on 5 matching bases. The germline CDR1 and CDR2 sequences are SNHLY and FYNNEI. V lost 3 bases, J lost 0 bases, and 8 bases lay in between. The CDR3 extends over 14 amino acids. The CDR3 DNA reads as TGTGCCAGCAGTGAGGGAGACTACCAAGAGACCCAGTACTTC. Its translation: CASSEGDYQETQYF.

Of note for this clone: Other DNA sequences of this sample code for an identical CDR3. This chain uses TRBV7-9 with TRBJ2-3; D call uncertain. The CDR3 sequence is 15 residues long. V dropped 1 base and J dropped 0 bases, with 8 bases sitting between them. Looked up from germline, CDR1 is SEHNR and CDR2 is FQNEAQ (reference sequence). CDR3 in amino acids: CASSLGQSSTDTQYF. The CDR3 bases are TGTGCCAGCAGCTTAGGGCAGTCTAGCACAGATACGCAGTATTTT.

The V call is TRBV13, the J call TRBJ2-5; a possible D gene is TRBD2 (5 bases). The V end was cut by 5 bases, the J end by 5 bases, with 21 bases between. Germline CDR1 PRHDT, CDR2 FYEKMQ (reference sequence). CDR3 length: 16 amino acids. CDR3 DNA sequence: TGTGCCAGCAGCCCCTCAGTGCTAGCAACGTGGGAGACCCAGTACTTC. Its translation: CASSPSVLATWETQYF.

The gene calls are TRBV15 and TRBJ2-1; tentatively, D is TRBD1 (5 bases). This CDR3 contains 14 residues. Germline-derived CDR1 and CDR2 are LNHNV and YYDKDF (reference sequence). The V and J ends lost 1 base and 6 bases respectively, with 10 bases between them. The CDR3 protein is CATSRGGERNEQFF. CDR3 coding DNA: TGTGCCACCAGCAGAGGGGGCGAGCGCAATGAGCAGTTCTTC.

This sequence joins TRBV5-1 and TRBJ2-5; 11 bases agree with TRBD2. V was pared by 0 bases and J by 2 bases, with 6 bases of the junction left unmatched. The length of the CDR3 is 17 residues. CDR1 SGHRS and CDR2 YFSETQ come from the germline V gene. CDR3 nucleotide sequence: TGCGCCAGCAGCTTGGACGGTCTAGCGGGGGGACAAGAGACCCAGTACTTC. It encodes CASSLDGLAGGQETQYF. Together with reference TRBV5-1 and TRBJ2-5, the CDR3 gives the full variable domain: KAGVTQTPRYLIKTRGQQVTLSCSPISGHRSVSWYQQTPGQGLQFLFEYFSETQRNKGNFPGRFSGRQFSNSRSEMNVSTLELGDSALYLCASSLDGLAGGQETQYFGPGTRLLVL.

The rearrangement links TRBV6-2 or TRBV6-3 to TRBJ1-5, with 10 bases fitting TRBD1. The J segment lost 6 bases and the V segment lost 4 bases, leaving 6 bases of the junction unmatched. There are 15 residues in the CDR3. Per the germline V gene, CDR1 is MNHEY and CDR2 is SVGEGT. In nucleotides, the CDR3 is TGTGCCAGCAGTTCACGGACAGGGGGGTCTCAGCCCCAGCATTTT. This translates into CASSSRTGGSQPQHF.

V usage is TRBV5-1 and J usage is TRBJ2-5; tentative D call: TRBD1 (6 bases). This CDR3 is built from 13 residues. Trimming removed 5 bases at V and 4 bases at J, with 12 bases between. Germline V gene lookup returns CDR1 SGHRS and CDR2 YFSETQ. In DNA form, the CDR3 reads TGCGCCAGCAGGGACAGCGCAGGAGAGACCCAGTACTTC. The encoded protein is CASRDSAGETQYF. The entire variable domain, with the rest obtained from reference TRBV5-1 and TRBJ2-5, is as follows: KAGVTQTPRYLIKTRGQQVTLSCSPISGHRSVSWYQQTPGQGLQFLFEYFSETQRNKGNFPGRFSGRQFSNSRSEMNVSTLELGDSALYLCASRDSAGETQYFGPGTRLLVL.

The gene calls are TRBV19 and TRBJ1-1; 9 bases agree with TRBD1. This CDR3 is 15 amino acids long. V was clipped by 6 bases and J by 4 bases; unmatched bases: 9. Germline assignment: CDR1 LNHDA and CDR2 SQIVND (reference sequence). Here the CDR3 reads CASREDRGRGTEAFF. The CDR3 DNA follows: TGTGCCAGTAGGGAGGACAGGGGAAGGGGCACTGAAGCTTTCTTT.

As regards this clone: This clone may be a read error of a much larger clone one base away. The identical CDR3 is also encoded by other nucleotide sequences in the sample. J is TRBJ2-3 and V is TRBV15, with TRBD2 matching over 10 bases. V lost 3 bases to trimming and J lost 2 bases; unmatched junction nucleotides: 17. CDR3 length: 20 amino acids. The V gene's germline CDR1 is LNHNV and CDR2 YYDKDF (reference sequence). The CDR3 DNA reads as TGTGCCACCAGCAGTGTTGGACTAGCGGCCTGGGAATGGGTCACAGATACGCAGTATTTT. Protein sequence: CATSSVGLAAWEWVTDTQYF.

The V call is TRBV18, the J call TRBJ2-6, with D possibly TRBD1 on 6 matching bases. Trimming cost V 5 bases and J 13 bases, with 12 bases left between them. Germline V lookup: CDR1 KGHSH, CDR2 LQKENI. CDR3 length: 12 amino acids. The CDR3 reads CASSVTGSVLTF. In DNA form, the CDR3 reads TGTGCCAGCTCAGTCACAGGGTCGGTCCTGACTTTC.